The 23 T cell receptor beta chains presented below share a single source sample, sequenced in a study of T cells in Graves' hyperthyroidism and ophthalmopathy. RNA transcripts served as the template for amplifying TCR beta CDR3 regions. With the HTBI primer set, the TCR CDR3 went through a first round of RT-PCR. MiXCR, applied by TCRdb to the multiplex PCR reads, yields one record per CDR3 protein. The sample has hundreds of thousands of distinct CDR3 sequences, approximately 26% seen once; the top ten hold more than 25%. The sequenced sample was blood. The receptor set was obtained from a man aged 35-49 years with Graves' hyperthyroidism that later progressed to Graves' ophthalmopathy.

Ten or more counts support this clonotype. This chain links TRBV27 with TRBJ2-1; 7 nucleotides agree with TRBD2. Unmatched junction bases numbered 6, after V lost 0 bases and J lost 7 bases. Germline assignment: CDR1 MNHEY and CDR2 SMNVEV (reference sequence). The CDR3 has 15 amino acids. Written as DNA, the CDR3 is TGTGCCAGCAGTTTATCGATGTGGGGAGGGAATGAGCAGTTCTTC. As protein: CASSLSMWGGNEQFF.

This clonotype was picked up a small number of times. The gene calls are TRBV27 and TRBJ1-1, with D possibly TRBD1 on 5 matching bases. This CDR3 is built from 13 residues. CDR1 MNHEY and CDR2 SMNVEV come from the germline V gene (reference sequence). Trimming removed 5 bases at V and 3 bases at J, with 10 bases between. The CDR3 protein is CASSTQGDTEAFF. The CDR3 DNA sequence: TGTGCCAGCAGTACCCAGGGTGACACTGAAGCTTTCTTT.

Many counts were recorded for this clonotype. CDR3 sequence reads: CASSQGQFTEAFF. The CDR3 nucleotides are TGTGCCAGCAGCCAAGGTCAGTTCACTGAAGCTTTCTTT. The rearrangement joins TRBV14 to TRBJ1-1; D not certain. The CDR3 sequence is 13 residues long. Per germline, CDR1 SGHDN and CDR2 FVKESK. V dropped 1 base and J dropped 4 bases, with 7 bases sitting between them.

This clonotype was detected ten times or more. J is TRBJ1-1 and V is TRBV5-1; the D gene is possibly TRBD1 (5 bases). Per the germline V gene, CDR1 is SGHRS and CDR2 is YFSETQ. This CDR3 spans 14 amino acids. Deletions cut 5 bases from V and 1 base from J, with 12 bases between. DNA of the CDR3: TGCGCCAGCAGACGGGGCCTGGGGAACACTGAAGCTTTCTTT. Amino acids: CASRRGLGNTEAFF. Together with reference TRBV5-1 and TRBJ1-1, the CDR3 gives the full variable domain: KAGVTQTPRYLIKTRGQQVTLSCSPISGHRSVSWYQQTPGQGLQFLFEYFSETQRNKGNFPGRFSGRQFSNSRSEMNVSTLELGDSALYLCASRRGLGNTEAFFGQGTRLTVV.

V gene TRBV29-1 combines with J gene TRBJ1-3, with 8 bases lining up with TRBD1. The CDR3 extends over 13 amino acids. V trimming: 4 bases; J trimming: 7 bases; junction bases outside the gene matches: 6. Germline V lookup: CDR1 SQVTM, CDR2 ANQGSEA. The CDR3 DNA follows: TGCAGCGTTGGGACAGGGAACTTCAACACCATATATTTT. It specifies CSVGTGNFNTIYF. The full variable domain, its missing parts supplied by reference TRBV29-1 and TRBJ1-3, is SAVISQKPSRDICQRGTSLTIQCQVDSQVTMMFWYRQQPGQSLTLIATANQGSEATYESGFVIDKFPISRPNLTFSTLTVSNMSPEDSSIYLCSVGTGNFNTIYFGEGSWLTVV.

This clonotype was found a few times. The chain combines TRBV5-1 with TRBJ2-7; D may match TRBD1 or TRBD2 (5 bases each). Trimming removed 0 bases from V and 0 bases from J, with 10 bases in between. This CDR3 spans 15 amino acids. Per germline, CDR1 SGHRS and CDR2 YFSETQ. In nucleotides, the CDR3 is TGCGCCAGCAGCTTGGAAGGGACCACCTCCTACGAGCAGTACTTC. It specifies CASSLEGTTSYEQYF.

In its sample, this clonotype was seen many times. V gene TRBV9 combines with J gene TRBJ2-5, with D hard to call. The CDR3 runs to 13 residues. CDR1 is SGDLS and CDR2 is YYNGEE in the germline V gene. Trimming cost V 3 bases and J 4 bases, with 10 bases left between them. The DNA of the CDR3 is TGTGCCAGCAGCGCCGGTTTGTCAGAGACCCAGTACTTC. It yields the protein CASSAGLSETQYF. Complete variable domain (other parts from reference TRBV9 and TRBJ2-5): DSGVTQTPKHLITATGQRVTLRCSPRSGDLSVYWYQQSLDQGLQFLIQYYNGEERAKGNILERFSAQQFPDLHSELNLSSLELGDSALYFCASSAGLSETQYFGPGTRLLVL.

There are many counts of this clonotype. The chain recombines TRBV7-9 with TRBJ1-1, with D perhaps TRBD1 (6 bases). The CDR3 length is 14 residues. The V end lost 7 bases, the J end lost 13 bases, and 25 bases lay between the germline ends. Germline CDR1 is SEHNR and CDR2 is FQNEAQ (reference sequence). The CDR3 DNA is TGTGCCAGCACCAAGAACGGCGCGGGGGCGCGGGGTTTCTTT. The encoded protein is CASTKNGAGARGFF.

This clonotype was counted at least ten times. The genes are TRBV12-3 or TRBV12-4 and TRBJ1-1, with 7 positions matching TRBD1. The CDR3 is made up of 16 amino acids. V gave up 3 bases and J gave up 6 bases; unmatched junction bases: 13. The CDR3 is CASSFEKPGQIAEAFF. The CDR3 nucleotides read TGTGCCAGCAGTTTTGAGAAACCGGGACAGATCGCTGAAGCTTTCTTT.

In this sample, this clonotype turned up many times. The chain uses TRBV20-1 and TRBJ1-1; 8 bases fit TRBD1. The CDR3 runs 17 residues. J gave up 4 bases and V 1 base, and 14 bases lay outside the gene matches. Germline V gives CDR1 DFQATT, CDR2 SNEGSKA (reference sequence). The CDR3 region is CSARGYRRTGTITEAFF. Written as DNA, the CDR3 is TGCAGTGCTAGAGGCTATCGAAGGACAGGGACAATCACTGAAGCTTTCTTT.

This clonotype was seen repeatedly, ten times or more. J is TRBJ1-2 and V is TRBV11-3, with D hard to call. CDR3 length: 14 residues. The germline gives CDR1 SGHNT, CDR2 YENEEA. Trimming removed 2 bases at V and 5 bases at J, with 12 bases between. CDR3 DNA: TGTGCCAGCAGCTTATCGGTCAGAAGTTATGGCTACACCTTC. Protein product: CASSLSVRSYGYTF.

The rearrangement links TRBV15 to TRBJ1-1, with D unresolved. V shed 0 bases and J shed 6 bases, with 8 bases lying between them. This CDR3 is 13 amino acids long. Germline CDR1 reads LNHNV; CDR2 reads YYDKDF (reference sequence). CDR3 sequence: CATSRDPQSEAFF. The CDR3 nucleotides read TGTGCCACCAGCAGAGATCCCCAGTCTGAAGCTTTCTTT.

This clonotype was counted at least ten times. The gene calls are TRBV5-1 and TRBJ2-7; no clear D gene. Germline V gene sequence: CDR1 SGHRS, CDR2 YFSETQ. Trimming left V 7 bases short and J 2 bases short, with 16 bases between. This CDR3 is built from 14 residues. CDR3 loop: CASREQGSPYEQYF. CDR3 DNA: TGCGCCAGCCGAGAACAAGGATCCCCCTACGAGCAGTACTTC.

In its sample, this clonotype was seen many times. The J gene is TRBJ2-7, the V gene TRBV11-2; no definite D call. CDR3 length: 15 amino acids. V gave up 0 bases and J gave up 6 bases, with 15 bases separating them. CDR1 is SGHAT and CDR2 is FQNNGV in the germline V gene. CDR3 sequence reads: CASSLDYRATGEQYF. Written as DNA, the CDR3 is TGTGCCAGCAGCTTAGATTACCGCGCCACCGGCGAGCAGTACTTC.

V is TRBV29-1 and J is TRBJ2-7; D gene uncertain. Trimming cost V 4 bases and J 4 bases, with 11 bases left between them. The germline V gene has CDR1 SQVTM and CDR2 ANQGSEA. CDR3 length: 12 amino acids. The CDR3 sequence: CSVGESRYEQYF. The CDR3 nucleotides read TGCAGCGTTGGAGAGTCGCGGTACGAGCAGTACTTC.

At least ten counts were recorded for this clonotype. This chain joins TRBV7-3 and TRBJ2-7, with 8 bases identical to TRBD2. This CDR3 region has 15 residues. CDR1 and CDR2 (germline): SGHTA, FQGTGA. The trim removed 0 bases at V and 5 bases at J, leaving 6 bases unmatched. The CDR3 region is CASSLTSGVANEQYF. In DNA form, the CDR3 reads TGTGCCAGCAGCTTAACTAGCGGGGTAGCGAACGAGCAGTACTTC.

This clonotype was seen repeatedly, ten times or more. The V call is TRBV29-1, the J call TRBJ2-3; D is uncertain. Trimming took 3 bases from V and 0 from J, leaving 4 bases between them. CDR3 length: 12 amino acids. Germline values: CDR1 SQVTM, CDR2 ANQGSEA. CDR3 protein: CSVDPSTDTQYF. Here the CDR3 DNA reads TGCAGCGTTGACCCCAGCACAGATACGCAGTATTTT.

The chain uses TRBV12-3 or TRBV12-4 and TRBJ2-7; D unresolved. This CDR3 spans 16 amino acids. Trimming stripped 3 bases from V and 1 base from J, with 16 bases between. The CDR3 here is CASSFYGGDISYEQYF. CDR3 nucleotide sequence: TGTGCCAGCAGTTTCTACGGTGGAGACATTTCCTACGAGCAGTACTTC.

The V gene is TRBV11-1, the J gene TRBJ2-3; D not certain. The CDR3 is 14 residues long. Germline CDR1 reads SGHAT; CDR2 reads FQDESV (reference sequence). V shed 5 bases and J shed 2 bases, with 11 bases lying between them. This chain's CDR3 is CASSRTKVTDTQYF. The CDR3 DNA sequence: TGTGCCAGCAGCCGCACTAAAGTCACAGATACGCAGTATTTT.

This clonotype has a count of ten or more. This rearrangement joins TRBV20-1 to TRBJ2-7; no clear D gene. The germline V and J ends were trimmed by 4 bases and 0 bases, with 16 bases remaining between them. The germline V gene encodes CDR1 DFQATT and CDR2 SNEGSKA (reference sequence). The CDR3 spans 15 residues. The CDR3, as DNA: TGCAGTGCTAATACGCTAATTTTAAGCTCCTACGAGCAGTACTTC. Translating it yields CSANTLILSSYEQYF.

This clonotype was recorded many times. The J gene is TRBJ2-7, the V gene TRBV10-3; D uncertain. In germline, CDR1 is ENHRY, CDR2 SYGVKD. The V and J ends lost 2 bases and 6 bases respectively, with 8 bases between them. The CDR3 spans 12 residues. The CDR3 region has the DNA TGTGCCATCAGTGAGATGAATCGCGAGCAGTACTTC. Its protein is CAISEMNREQYF.

This rearrangement joins TRBV5-1 to TRBJ2-7; TRBD2 is a possible D gene (6 bases). Germline V CDR1 and CDR2: SGHRS, YFSETQ. This CDR3 comprises 14 residues. The V and J ends lost 0 bases and 4 bases respectively, with 11 bases between them. CDR3 protein: CASSLVSGDYEQYF. The CDR3 coding sequence is TGCGCCAGCAGCTTGGTTTCGGGGGATTACGAGCAGTACTTC.

The genes are TRBV28 and TRBJ2-7; D ambiguous. The CDR3 extends over 15 amino acids. Germline lookup yields CDR1 MDHEN and CDR2 SYDVKM. V was clipped by 4 bases and J by 2 bases, with 15 bases between them. CDR3 protein: CASSSDPLRAYEQYF. CDR3 nucleotides: TGTGCCAGCAGTTCCGACCCTCTTAGGGCCTACGAGCAGTACTTC.